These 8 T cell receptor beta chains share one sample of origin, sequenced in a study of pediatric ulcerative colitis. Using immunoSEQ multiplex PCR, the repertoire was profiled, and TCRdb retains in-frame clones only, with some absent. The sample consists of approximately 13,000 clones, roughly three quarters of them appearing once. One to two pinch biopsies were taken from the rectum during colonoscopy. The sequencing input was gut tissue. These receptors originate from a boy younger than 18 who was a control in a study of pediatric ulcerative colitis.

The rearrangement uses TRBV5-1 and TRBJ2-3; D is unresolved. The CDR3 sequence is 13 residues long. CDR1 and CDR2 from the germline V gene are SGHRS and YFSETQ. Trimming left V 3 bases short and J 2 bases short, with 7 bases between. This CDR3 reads CASSSQVTDTQYF. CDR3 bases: TGCGCCAGCAGCTCGCAGGTCACAGATACGCAGTATTTT.

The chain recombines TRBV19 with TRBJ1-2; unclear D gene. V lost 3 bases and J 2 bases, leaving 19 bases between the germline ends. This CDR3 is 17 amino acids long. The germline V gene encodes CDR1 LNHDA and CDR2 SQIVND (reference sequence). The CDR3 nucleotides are TGTGCCAGTAGTATCTTAGTGGCAGCTCGAAAAAACTATGGCTACACCTTC. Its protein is CASSILVAARKNYGYTF. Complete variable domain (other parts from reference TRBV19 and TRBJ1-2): DGGITQSPKYLFRKEGQNVTLSCEQNLNHDAMYWYRQDPGQGLRLIYYSQIVNDFQKGDIAEGYSVSREKKESFPLTVTSAQKNPTAFYLCASSILVAARKNYGYTFGSGTRLTVV.

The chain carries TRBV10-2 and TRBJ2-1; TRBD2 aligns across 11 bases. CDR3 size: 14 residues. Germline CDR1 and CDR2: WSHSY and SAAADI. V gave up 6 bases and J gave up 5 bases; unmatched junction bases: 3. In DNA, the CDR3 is TGCGCCAGCAGACCACTAGCGGGAGACAATGAGCAGTTCTTC. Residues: CASRPLAGDNEQFF.

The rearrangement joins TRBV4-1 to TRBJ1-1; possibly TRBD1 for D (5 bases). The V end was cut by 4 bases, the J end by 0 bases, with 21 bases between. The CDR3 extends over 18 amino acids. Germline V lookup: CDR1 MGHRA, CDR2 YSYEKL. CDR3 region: CASSRLRGGGSMNTEAFF. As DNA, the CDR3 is TGCGCCAGCAGCCGCCTTCGGGGGGGAGGATCAATGAACACTGAAGCTTTCTTT.

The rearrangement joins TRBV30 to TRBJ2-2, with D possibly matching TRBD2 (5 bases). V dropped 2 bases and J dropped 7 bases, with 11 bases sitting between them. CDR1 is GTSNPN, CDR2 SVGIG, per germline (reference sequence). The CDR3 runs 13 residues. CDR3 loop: CAWSSRGIGELFF. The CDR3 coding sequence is TGTGCCTGGAGTTCCAGAGGGATCGGGGAGCTGTTTTTT.

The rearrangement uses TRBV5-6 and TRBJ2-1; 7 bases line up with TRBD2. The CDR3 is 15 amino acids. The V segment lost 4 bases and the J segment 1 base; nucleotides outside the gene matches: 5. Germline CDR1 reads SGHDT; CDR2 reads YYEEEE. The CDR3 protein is CASSAAGRSYNEQFF. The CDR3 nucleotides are TGTGCCAGCAGCGCAGCGGGAAGGTCCTACAATGAGCAGTTCTTC.

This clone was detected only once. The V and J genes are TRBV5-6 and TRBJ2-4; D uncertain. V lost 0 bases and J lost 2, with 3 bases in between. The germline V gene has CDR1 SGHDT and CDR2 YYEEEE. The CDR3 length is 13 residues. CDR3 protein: CASSLVSKNIQYF. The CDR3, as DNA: TGTGCCAGCAGCTTGGTGTCCAAAAACATTCAGTACTTC. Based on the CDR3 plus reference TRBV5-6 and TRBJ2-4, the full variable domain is DAGVTQSPTHLIKTRGQQVTLRCSPKSGHDTVSWYQQALGQGPQFIFQYYEEEERQRGNFPDRFSGHQFPNYSSELNVNALLLGDSALYLCASSLVSKNIQYFGAGTRLSVL.

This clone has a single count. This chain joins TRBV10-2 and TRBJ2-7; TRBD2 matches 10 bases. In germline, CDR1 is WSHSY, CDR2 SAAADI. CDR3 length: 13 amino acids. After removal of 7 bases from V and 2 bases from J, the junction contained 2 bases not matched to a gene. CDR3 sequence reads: CASKGLAAYEQYF. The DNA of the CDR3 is TGCGCCAGCAAAGGACTAGCGGCCTACGAGCAGTACTTC.